This record covers a single T cell receptor (beta chain). The source of the sample is a study of chemoradiotherapy in HPV16-positive cancers. The V segment lost 5 bases and the J segment 5 bases; nucleotides outside the gene matches: 10. CDR1 and CDR2 from the germline V gene are SGHTA and FQGTGA. The CDR3 runs to 17 residues. Clones were read by immunoSEQ multiplex PCR, and TCRdb kept only the in-frame ones, dropping some. The sample shows approximately 20,000 clones, 70% to 90% of them seen only once. This sample comprised blood, obtained from a patient who underwent chemoradiotherapy. The chain carries TRBV7-3 and TRBJ2-1; 12 bases align to TRBD2. This receptor was obtained from a human donor with HPV-associated anogenital cancer. The CDR3 sequence: CASSTNRGLAGHNEQFF. The DNA for the CDR3 is TGTGCCAGCAGCACCAATAGGGGACTAGCGGGTCACAATGAGCAGTTCTTC.